A single sample gave rise to the 16 T cell receptor beta chains below, sequenced in a study of cytomegalovirus exposure and HLA in healthy donors. The PCR employed 60 Vbeta primers together with 13 Jbeta primers. Some clones are missing from TCRdb's copy, which holds only in-frame ones; the method was immunoSEQ multiplex PCR. The sample includes around 150,000 clones, 66% of them seen just once. The sequenced sample consisted of PBMCs. Receptors originate from a woman aged 55-69 years in good health and CMV-seronegative.

This rearrangement joins TRBV28 to TRBJ1-1; 9 nucleotides match TRBD1. CDR3 length: 11 residues. V gave up 6 bases and J gave up 11 bases; unmatched junction bases: 4. Per germline, CDR1 MDHEN and CDR2 SYDVKM. This CDR3 is CASRGTGSAFF. CDR3 nucleotide sequence: TGTGCCAGCAGGGGGACAGGGTCTGCTTTCTTT. Combining the CDR3 with reference TRBV28 and TRBJ1-1 gives the whole variable domain DVKVTQSSRYLVKRTGEKVFLECVQDMDHENMFWYRQDPGLGLRLIYFSYDVKMKEKGDIPEGYSVSREKKERFSLILESASTNQTSMYLCASRGTGSAFFGQGTRLTVV.

J is TRBJ2-7 and V is TRBV7-2; D is perhaps TRBD2 (5 bases). CDR1 and CDR2 from the germline V gene are SGHTA and FQGNSA. V was cut by 6 bases and J by 7 bases, with 13 bases left in between. This CDR3 is 12 amino acids long. CDR3 nucleotide sequence: TGTGCCAGCAGGAATTACCCGGGGGAGCAGTACTTC. Translated, it gives CASRNYPGEQYF.

The chain is built from TRBV14 and TRBJ1-1; TRBD1 might be the D (6 bases). Germline lookup yields CDR1 SGHDN and CDR2 FVKESK. V was clipped by 2 bases and J by 1 base, with 17 bases between them. This CDR3 is built from 17 residues. CDR3 DNA sequence: TGTGCCAGCAGCCAAAAATATCCGGGACACCCGAACACTGAAGCTTTCTTT. It codes for CASSQKYPGHPNTEAFF.

This chain connects TRBV7-2 to TRBJ2-5, with a tentative D call TRBD1 (5 bases). CDR3 length: 15 residues. Germline CDR1 SGHTA, CDR2 FQGNSA. V shed 2 bases and J shed 2 bases, with 12 bases lying between them. CDR3 coding DNA: TGTGCCAGCAGCTTATCCTGGGGCAGACAAGAGACCCAGTACTTC. Its protein product is CASSLSWGRQETQYF.

This chain's CDR3 is CASSEGYEQYF. DNA for the CDR3: TGTGCTAGTTCCGAGGGCTACGAGCAGTACTTC. V is TRBV12-5 and J is TRBJ2-7; the D gene is possibly TRBD2 (5 bases). This CDR3 has 11 residues. With 8 bases removed from V and 3 bases from J, the gap between germline ends came to 8 bases. Germline V gene lookup returns CDR1 LGHNT and CDR2 FRNRAP.

The rearrangement uses TRBV9 and TRBJ2-2, with 7 bases lining up with TRBD1. The germline V gene encodes CDR1 SGDLS and CDR2 YYNGEE. The CDR3 consists of 14 residues. V shed 4 bases and J 4 bases; nucleotides not matched to a gene: 4. The CDR3 protein is CASSPGQVTGELFF. CDR3 in DNA: TGTGCCAGCAGCCCAGGACAGGTCACCGGGGAGCTGTTTTTT.

This clone was picked up a small number of times. V usage is TRBV6-4 and J usage is TRBJ2-1; 8 positions match TRBD2. V dropped 5 bases and J dropped 10; count of bases not matched to a gene: 7. Germline CDR1 reads MRHNA; CDR2 reads SNTAGT. The CDR3 is 13 amino acids. The CDR3 loop is CASSTDSGAEQFF. In DNA, the CDR3 is TGTGCCAGCAGTACCGATAGCGGGGCAGAGCAGTTCTTC.

This chain uses TRBV5-8 with TRBJ1-2; 10 bases match TRBD1. The CDR3 has 16 residues. Trimming removed 1 base from V and 3 bases from J; junction bases left unmatched: 6. CDR1 SGHTS and CDR2 YDEGEE come from the germline V gene. The CDR3 reads CASSLNRGTGDYGYTF. As DNA, the CDR3 is TGTGCCAGCAGCTTGAACCGGGGGACAGGGGACTATGGCTACACCTTC.

The chain recombines TRBV5-1 with TRBJ2-7; 9 bases align to TRBD1. The V segment lost 4 bases and the J segment 3 bases; nucleotides outside the gene matches: 8. This CDR3 is 15 amino acids long. The germline gives CDR1 SGHRS, CDR2 YFSETQ. CDR3 nucleotides: TGCGCCAGCAGCCACTACGGGACAGGGAACTACGAGCAGTACTTC. As protein: CASSHYGTGNYEQYF.

The rearrangement links TRBV10-3 to TRBJ1-2; 8 nucleotides align to TRBD1. Germline assignment: CDR1 ENHRY and CDR2 SYGVKD. V lost 6 bases, J lost 4 bases, and 4 bases stayed unmatched. There are 13 residues in the CDR3. This chain's CDR3 is CAIRTGASYGYTF. CDR3 sequence (DNA): TGTGCCATCAGGACAGGGGCCTCCTATGGCTACACCTTC.

A few counts support this clone. The rearrangement uses TRBV18 and TRBJ2-5; D ambiguous. The V gene lost 2 bases and the J gene lost 1 base, with 5 bases spanning the gap. Per germline, CDR1 KGHSH and CDR2 LQKENI. This CDR3 is built from 13 residues. The CDR3 protein is CASSPVIQETQYF. The CDR3 DNA is TGTGCCAGCTCACCAGTTATCCAAGAGACCCAGTACTTC.

CDR3 nucleotide sequence: TGTGCCAGCAGCCCCAATCCGGGTTCCTATGGCTACACCTTC. It encodes CASSPNPGSYGYTF. The chain uses TRBV7-2 and TRBJ1-2; unclear D gene. This CDR3 is built from 14 residues. Germline CDR1 and CDR2: SGHTA and FQGNSA. V lost 5 bases to trimming and J lost 4 bases, with 14 bases between them.

This clone was seen only a few times. This chain uses TRBV6-5 with TRBJ2-1; 8 nucleotides match TRBD2. The CDR3 has 15 amino acids. The germline V gene encodes CDR1 MNHEY and CDR2 SVGAGI. After removal of 1 base from V and 5 bases from J, the junction contained 4 bases not matched to a gene. The CDR3 DNA sequence: TGTGCCAGCAGTTACTTTAGCGGGGTGAACAATGAGCAGTTCTTC. This encodes CASSYFSGVNNEQFF.

This clone has a handful of counts. The genes are TRBV9 and TRBJ1-1; 7 bases match TRBD1. The germline V gene encodes CDR1 SGDLS and CDR2 YYNGEE. CDR3 length equals 12 residues. Trimming cost V 3 bases and J 7 bases; bases outside gene matches: 3. CDR3 amino acids: CASSEGAGEAFF. The CDR3 region has the DNA TGTGCCAGCAGCGAGGGGGCGGGTGAAGCTTTCTTT.

This clone came up once. V is TRBV7-9 and J is TRBJ2-3; D ambiguous. The germline V gene has CDR1 SEHNR and CDR2 FQNEAQ (reference sequence). V was pared by 5 bases and J by 3 bases, with 3 bases between. The CDR3 totals 11 residues. CDR3 amino acids: CASSPTDTQYF. The CDR3 nucleotides read TGTGCCAGCAGCCCGACAGATACGCAGTATTTT.

The V gene is TRBV6-1, the J gene TRBJ2-3; D may be TRBD2 (6 bases). Germline V lookup: CDR1 MNHNS, CDR2 SASEGT. With 6 bases removed from V and 6 bases from J, the gap between germline ends came to 16 bases. This CDR3 has 14 residues. The CDR3 reads CASRGTLLGDTQYF. The CDR3 DNA sequence: TGTGCCAGCAGGGGGACTTTATTGGGGGATACGCAGTATTTT.